Sequencing of this TCR beta chain was carried out in a study of response to subunit inactivated influenza vaccine. MiXCR, run by TCRdb on the RT-PCR reads, gives a single entry per CDR3 protein. The table records hundreds of thousands of distinct CDR3 sequences, 13% to 15% of them present only once. This CDR3 is built from 14 residues. CDR1 and CDR2 (germline): MNHEY, SMNVEV (reference sequence). V was clipped by 3 bases and J by 4 bases; unmatched bases: 4. The table lists this clonotype with a few counts. The receptor's source is a man aged 50-60 years who received an inactivated influenza vaccine. Source: PBMCs from blood, taken roughly 2 weeks before vaccination. The chain carries TRBV27 and TRBJ1-1; 8 bases match TRBD1. CDR3 nucleotides: TGTGCCAGCAGTTTCTACAGGGGGGTCACTGAAGCTTTCTTT. Amino acid sequence: CASSFYRGVTEAFF.